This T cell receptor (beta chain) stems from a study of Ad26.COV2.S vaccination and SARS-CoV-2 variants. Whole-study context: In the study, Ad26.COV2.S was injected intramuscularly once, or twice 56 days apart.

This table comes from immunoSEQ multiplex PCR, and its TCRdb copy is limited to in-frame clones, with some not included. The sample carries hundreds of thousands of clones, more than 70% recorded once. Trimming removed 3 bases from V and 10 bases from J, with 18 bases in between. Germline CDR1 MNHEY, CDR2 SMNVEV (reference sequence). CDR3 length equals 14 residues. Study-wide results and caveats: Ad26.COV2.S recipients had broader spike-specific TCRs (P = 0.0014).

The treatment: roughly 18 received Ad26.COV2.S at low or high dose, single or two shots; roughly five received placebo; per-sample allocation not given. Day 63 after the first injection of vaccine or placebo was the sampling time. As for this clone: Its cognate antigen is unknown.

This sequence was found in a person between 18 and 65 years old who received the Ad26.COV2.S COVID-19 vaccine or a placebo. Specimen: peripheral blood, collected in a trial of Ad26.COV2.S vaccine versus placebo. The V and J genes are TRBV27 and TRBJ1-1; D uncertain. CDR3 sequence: CASSFPALVVGAFF. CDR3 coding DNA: TGTGCCAGCAGTTTCCCAGCCCTTGTTGTTGGAGCTTTCTTT.